Listed below are T cell receptor beta chains from one sample, sequenced in a study of blood T cell repertoires in COVID-19. This table comes from immunoSEQ multiplex PCR, and its TCRdb copy is limited to in-frame clones, with some not included. The sample lists over 300,000 clones; nearly 90% were seen once. Sequenced input: peripheral blood. These receptors were collected from a man between 18 and 35 years old with active or convalescent COVID-19. Both conserved end residues are part of each CDR3. D genes are given only for firm matches. Size values are once, few and many counts, or a class for expanded clones, and some rows have none.

v_gene: TRBV18; d_gene: -; abundance: -; j_gene: TRBJ2-5; CDR3nt: TGTGCCAGCTCACCAACAGGGCCGGAGGAGACCCAGTACTTC; CDR3aa: CASSPTGPEETQYF
v_gene: TRBV18; d_gene: -; abundance: -; j_gene: TRBJ2-1; CDR3nt: TGTGCCAGCTCACTGGGACTCGATTACAATGAGCAGTTCTTC; CDR3aa: CASSLGLDYNEQFF
v_gene: TRBV7-2; d_gene: TRBD2; abundance: -; j_gene: TRBJ2-3; CDR3nt: TGTGCCAGCAGCCGCCCTCTGACCGGGACTAGTGGGGCTACGCAGTATTTT; CDR3aa: CASSRPLTGTSGATQYF
v_gene: TRBV11-2; d_gene: -; abundance: -; j_gene: TRBJ2-7; CDR3nt: TGTGCCAGCAGCTTAGGGGCCAGCAAGGGGCGAGAGCAGTACTTC; CDR3aa: CASSLGASKGREQYF
v_gene: TRBV14; d_gene: TRBD1; abundance: -; j_gene: TRBJ2-1; CDR3nt: TGTGCCAGCAGCCTACCGGGACAGGCATTGGATGAGCAGTTCTTC; CDR3aa: CASSLPGQALDEQFF
v_gene: TRBV4-2; d_gene: -; abundance: -; j_gene: TRBJ2-7; CDR3nt: TGTGCCAGCAGCCAAGATGAGCGGAGCTCCTACGAGCAGTACTTC; CDR3aa: CASSQDERSSYEQYF
v_gene: TRBV3-1/TRBV3-2; d_gene: TRBD1; abundance: -; j_gene: TRBJ1-4; CDR3nt: TGTGCCAGCAGCCCGCCGGGACAGGGTAGTGAAAAACTGTTTTTT; CDR3aa: CASSPPGQGSEKLFF
v_gene: TRBV5-1; d_gene: TRBD2; abundance: -; j_gene: TRBJ2-5; CDR3nt: TGCGCCAGCAGCTTGGCCGGACTAGCACAAGAGACCCAGTACTTC; CDR3aa: CASSLAGLAQETQYF
v_gene: TRBV6-2/TRBV6-3; d_gene: TRBD2; abundance: -; j_gene: TRBJ2-7; CDR3nt: TGTGCCAGCAGTTACTATGGGACTAGCGGGAGCCCGTTCTACGAGCAGTACTTC; CDR3aa: CASSYYGTSGSPFYEQYF
v_gene: TRBV24-1; d_gene: -; abundance: -; j_gene: TRBJ2-2; CDR3nt: TGTGCCACCAGTGATATTCCGGGGACCGGGGAGCTGTTTTTT; CDR3aa: CATSDIPGTGELFF
v_gene: TRBV5-1; d_gene: TRBD1; abundance: -; j_gene: TRBJ2-7; CDR3nt: TGCGCCAGCAGCTTGGAGGACAGGGCCTACGAGCAGTACTTC; CDR3aa: CASSLEDRAYEQYF
v_gene: TRBV20-1; d_gene: -; abundance: -; j_gene: TRBJ1-1; CDR3nt: TGCAGTGAGGGAGCGAACACTGAAGCTTTCTTT; CDR3aa: CSEGANTEAFF
v_gene: TRBV7-3; d_gene: -; abundance: -; j_gene: TRBJ1-1; CDR3nt: TGTGCCAGCAGCTTAGGGGGAGGAAGAACTGAAGCTTTCTTT; CDR3aa: CASSLGGGRTEAFF
v_gene: TRBV28; d_gene: TRBD1; abundance: -; j_gene: TRBJ2-7; CDR3nt: TGTGCCAGCAGTTTAGCAGGGGGAGTGCGGACCTACGAGCAGTACTTC; CDR3aa: CASSLAGGVRTYEQYF
v_gene: TRBV24-1; d_gene: TRBD1; abundance: few; j_gene: TRBJ2-3; CDR3nt: TGTGCCACCGTGGACAGGGCCTCAGATACGCAGTATTTT; CDR3aa: CATVDRASDTQYF
v_gene: TRBV28; d_gene: -; abundance: -; j_gene: TRBJ1-4; CDR3nt: TGTGCCAGCAGCCGGGGCGGGACGGAAAAGGAAAAACTGTTTTTT; CDR3aa: CASSRGGTEKEKLFF
v_gene: TRBV2; d_gene: -; abundance: -; j_gene: TRBJ1-2; CDR3nt: TGTGCCAGCAGCCGCCGGGGCTACACCTTC; CDR3aa: CASSRRGYTF
v_gene: TRBV28; d_gene: -; abundance: -; j_gene: TRBJ1-2; CDR3nt: TGTGCCAGCAGTTTTAGGGACATCTATGGCTACACCTTC; CDR3aa: CASSFRDIYGYTF
v_gene: TRBV27; d_gene: -; abundance: -; j_gene: TRBJ1-2; CDR3nt: TGTGCCAGCAGTTCCCTGGGACAAAACTATGGCTACACCTTC; CDR3aa: CASSSLGQNYGYTF
v_gene: TRBV30; d_gene: TRBD2; abundance: -; j_gene: TRBJ2-1; CDR3nt: TGTGCCTGGAGTGTAGGGGGCAGCGGGAGGAATAATGAGCAGTTCTTC; CDR3aa: CAWSVGGSGRNNEQFF
v_gene: TRBV3-1/TRBV3-2; d_gene: -; abundance: -; j_gene: TRBJ1-6; CDR3nt: TGTGCCAGCAGCCCCGGGGGGGCAAATTCACCCCTCCACTTT; CDR3aa: CASSPGGANSPLHF
v_gene: TRBV19; d_gene: -; abundance: -; j_gene: TRBJ1-6; CDR3nt: TGTGCCAGTAGTATCGGAAGACTCAGGGGTACTTCACCCCTCCACTTT; CDR3aa: CASSIGRLRGTSPLHF
v_gene: TRBV12-3/TRBV12-4; d_gene: -; abundance: -; j_gene: TRBJ1-2; CDR3nt: TGTGCCAGCAGCCGATCAGGAAGGTATGGCTACACCTTC; CDR3aa: CASSRSGRYGYTF
v_gene: TRBV27; d_gene: TRBD2; abundance: many; j_gene: TRBJ2-1; CDR3nt: TGTGCCAGCAGCCCACTAGCGGGAGGGCTTAATGAGCAGTTCTTC; CDR3aa: CASSPLAGGLNEQFF
v_gene: TRBV4-2; d_gene: TRBD1; abundance: once; j_gene: TRBJ1-2; CDR3nt: TGTGCCAGCAGCCAAGGGACAGGGGTATCGTACTATGGCTACACCTTC; CDR3aa: CASSQGTGVSYYGYTF
v_gene: TRBV28; d_gene: TRBD1; abundance: -; j_gene: TRBJ1-5; CDR3nt: TGTGCCAGCAGTTCAGGGGGCGGTAATCAGCCCCAGCATTTT; CDR3aa: CASSSGGGNQPQHF
v_gene: TRBV7-9; d_gene: TRBD1; abundance: -; j_gene: TRBJ2-5; CDR3nt: TGTGCCAGCAGCCCAGACAGGGATCGAAAAGAGACCCAGTACTTC; CDR3aa: CASSPDRDRKETQYF
v_gene: TRBV6-5; d_gene: -; abundance: -; j_gene: TRBJ2-1; CDR3nt: TGTGCCAGCCGCTGGTCAGGGGGGCGAAATGAGCAGTTCTTC; CDR3aa: CASRWSGGRNEQFF
v_gene: TRBV2; d_gene: TRBD1; abundance: -; j_gene: TRBJ1-1; CDR3nt: TGTGCCAGCAGTGGTACCACAGGGGCGAACACTGAAGCTTTCTTT; CDR3aa: CASSGTTGANTEAFF
v_gene: TRBV6-1; d_gene: -; abundance: -; j_gene: TRBJ2-5; CDR3nt: TGTGCCAGCAGTGAACCGGGGTACCAAGAGACCCAGTACTTC; CDR3aa: CASSEPGYQETQYF
v_gene: TRBV5-1; d_gene: TRBD1; abundance: -; j_gene: TRBJ1-2; CDR3nt: TGCGCCAGCAGCTCGAACAGGGGCAGTTATGGCTACACCTTC; CDR3aa: CASSSNRGSYGYTF
v_gene: TRBV29-1; d_gene: -; abundance: -; j_gene: TRBJ1-1; CDR3nt: TGCGGGGGACTGTGGTACACTGAAGCTTTCTTT; CDR3aa: CGGLWYTEAFF
v_gene: TRBV28; d_gene: TRBD1; abundance: few; j_gene: TRBJ1-5; CDR3nt: TGTGCCAGCAGCCCGACAGGGACGAGCAATCAGCCCCAGCATTTT; CDR3aa: CASSPTGTSNQPQHF
v_gene: TRBV19; d_gene: TRBD1; abundance: -; j_gene: TRBJ2-1; CDR3nt: TGTGCCAGTAGCAGGGACAGTTACAATGAGCAGTTCTTC; CDR3aa: CASSRDSYNEQFF
v_gene: TRBV27; d_gene: -; abundance: -; j_gene: TRBJ1-1; CDR3nt: TGTGCCAGCAGTCCCTCGCCCGGTGGGAGCACTGAAGCTTTCTTT; CDR3aa: CASSPSPGGSTEAFF
v_gene: TRBV28; d_gene: TRBD1; abundance: -; j_gene: TRBJ1-2; CDR3nt: TGTGCCAGCGGTACAGGGGGCGCTAACTATGGCTACACCTTC; CDR3aa: CASGTGGANYGYTF
v_gene: TRBV28; d_gene: -; abundance: -; j_gene: TRBJ1-4; CDR3nt: TGTGCCAGCAGTTTCGGAGGTCAGATCAATGAAAAACTGTTTTTT; CDR3aa: CASSFGGQINEKLFF
v_gene: TRBV19; d_gene: TRBD2; abundance: -; j_gene: TRBJ2-3; CDR3nt: TGTGCCAGTAGTCAAGGACTAGCGGATACGCAGTATTTT; CDR3aa: CASSQGLADTQYF
v_gene: TRBV10-2; d_gene: TRBD1; abundance: -; j_gene: TRBJ1-3; CDR3nt: TGCGCCAGCAGCAGGGGGGAAAACACCATATATTTT; CDR3aa: CASSRGENTIYF
v_gene: TRBV7-2; d_gene: -; abundance: -; j_gene: TRBJ1-1; CDR3nt: TGTGCCAGCAGCTCAGGCGTGGGGCAGGGGAACACTGAAGCTTTCTTT; CDR3aa: CASSSGVGQGNTEAFF
v_gene: TRBV9; d_gene: TRBD2; abundance: -; j_gene: TRBJ2-1; CDR3nt: TGTGCCAGCAGCGATCGGAGCGGACTAGTCGGAATATACAATGAGCAGTTCTTC; CDR3aa: CASSDRSGLVGIYNEQFF
v_gene: TRBV3-1/TRBV3-2; d_gene: TRBD1; abundance: -; j_gene: TRBJ2-1; CDR3nt: TGTGCCAGCAGCGCCCGGCGGACAGGGATACTTTCTGAGCAGTTCTTC; CDR3aa: CASSARRTGILSEQFF
v_gene: TRBV6-5; d_gene: TRBD2; abundance: -; j_gene: TRBJ2-1; CDR3nt: TGTGCCAGCAGGGCGGAACTAGCGGGATCCGGTGAGCAGTTCTTC; CDR3aa: CASRAELAGSGEQFF
v_gene: TRBV5-1; d_gene: -; abundance: -; j_gene: TRBJ1-2; CDR3nt: TGCGCCAGCAGCTTGGAGGCGGCGGGCGGCTACACCTTC; CDR3aa: CASSLEAAGGYTF
v_gene: TRBV3-1/TRBV3-2; d_gene: -; abundance: -; j_gene: TRBJ1-1; CDR3nt: TGTGCCAGCAGCCAATTCGCGGGGCGCGCGTCTTTGACTGAAGCTTTCTTT; CDR3aa: CASSQFAGRASLTEAFF
v_gene: TRBV27; d_gene: -; abundance: -; j_gene: TRBJ1-5; CDR3nt: TGTGCCAGCAGTTTTTGGGGGACACTCGATCAGCCCCAGCATTTT; CDR3aa: CASSFWGTLDQPQHF